Listed below are T cell receptor beta chains from one sample, sequenced in a study of blood T cell repertoires in COVID-19. Sequenced by immunoSEQ multiplex PCR; TCRdb stores in-frame clones only, minus some. The sample yields 150,000 to 200,000 clones, roughly 79% seen once. The sequenced sample consisted of peripheral blood. Every receptor here comes from a woman older than 75 with acute or convalescent COVID-19. Both conserved end residues are part of each CDR3. D genes are given only for firm matches. The size field is filled for only some rows; it gives once, few, many or a size class.

>TRBJ1-6|.|.|TRBV5-1
CASSFEIGATSPLHF
TGCGCCAGCAGCTTCGAGATAGGGGCTACTTCACCCCTCCACTTT
>TRBJ1-2|.|TRBD1|TRBV18
CASSPAGGADYGYTF
TGTGCCAGCTCACCAGCAGGGGGCGCTGACTATGGCTACACCTTC
>TRBJ2-5|.|TRBD1|TRBV5-1
CASSLGTGTETQYF
TGCGCCAGCAGCTTGGGGACAGGAACAGAGACCCAGTACTTC
>TRBJ2-1|.|.|TRBV7-9
CASSYSADPQFF
TGTGCCAGCAGCTACTCGGCGGATCCTCAGTTCTTC
>TRBJ1-5|.|.|TRBV19
CASSIFGRDSYSNQPQHF
TGTGCCAGTAGTATCTTCGGCAGGGATAGTTATAGCAATCAGCCCCAGCATTTT
>TRBJ2-7|.|TRBD2|TRBV19
CASSRGGTEREQYF
TGTGCCAGTAGTAGGGGGGGGACTGAGCGCGAGCAGTACTTC
>TRBJ1-6|.|TRBD1|TRBV2
CASSERTGGSPLHF
TGTGCCAGCAGTGAAAGGACAGGGGGGTCACCCCTCCACTTT
>TRBJ1-1|.|TRBD1|TRBV4-1
CASSRPGQLNTEAFF
TGCGCCAGCAGCCGCCCGGGACAGCTGAACACTGAAGCTTTCTTT
>TRBJ1-4|.|TRBD1|TRBV27
CASSPRTGSEKLFF
TGTGCCAGCAGTCCCCGGACAGGTTCCGAAAAACTGTTTTTT
>TRBJ2-1|.|.|TRBV20-1
CSAQTRTEQFF
TGCAGTGCCCAGACTCGTACTGAGCAGTTCTTC
>TRBJ2-7|.|.|TRBV29-1
CSVVAGSSYEQYF
TGCAGCGTTGTGGCAGGGTCCTCCTACGAGCAGTACTTC
>TRBJ1-4|.|.|TRBV27
CASSSLRGTDLEKLFF
TGTGCCAGCAGTTCCCTCCGGGGGACTGATCTGGAAAAACTGTTTTTT
>TRBJ2-3|.|.|TRBV9
CASSEPGIPPGLCTDTQYF
TGTGCCAGCAGCGAGCCCGGGATTCCCCCGGGACTGTGCACAGATACGCAGTATTTT
>TRBJ1-2|.|.|TRBV6-1
CASREFPSSANYGYTF
TGTGCCAGCAGAGAATTTCCCTCCTCAGCTAACTATGGCTACACCTTC
>TRBJ2-7|.|.|TRBV6-7
CASSYSPRKYEQYF
TGTGCCAGCAGTTACTCTCCCAGGAAGTACGAGCAGTACTTC
>TRBJ2-7|.|TRBD2|TRBV7-2
CASSLVGLAGYEQYF
TGTGCCAGCAGCTTAGTGGGACTAGCCGGTTACGAGCAGTACTTC
>TRBJ1-5|.|TRBD1|TRBV5-1
CASSLGDRVNQPQHF
TGCGCCAGCAGCTTGGGGGACAGGGTCAATCAGCCCCAGCATTTT
>TRBJ2-2|.|.|TRBV3-1/TRBV3-2
CASSPKGAGGTGELFF
TGTGCCAGCAGCCCGAAGGGGGCGGGAGGTACCGGGGAGCTGTTTTTT
>TRBJ1-2|.|.|TRBV5-1
CASSFTDNYGYTF
TGCGCCAGCAGCTTTACTGATAACTATGGCTACACCTTC
>TRBJ1-5|.|TRBD1|TRBV10-3
CAISQGALNQPQHF
TGTGCCATCAGCCAGGGGGCCCTCAATCAGCCCCAGCATTTT
>TRBJ1-6|.|TRBD1|TRBV27
CASSGQGNSPLHF
TGTGCCAGCAGCGGACAGGGGAATTCACCCCTCCACTTT
>TRBJ2-7|.|.|TRBV7-9
CASSLGTYYEQYF
TGTGCCAGCAGCTTGGGGACTTACTACGAGCAGTACTTC
>TRBJ2-7|.|.|TRBV3-1/TRBV3-2
CASSQTSYEQYF
TGTGCCAGCAGCCAAACTTCCTACGAGCAGTACTTC
>TRBJ2-1|.|.|TRBV21-1
CASSMGGTSGTSSGSNEQFF
TGTGCCAGCAGCATGGGGGGGACTAGCGGGACTTCGTCAGGATCCAATGAGCAGTTCTTC
>TRBJ1-4|few|.|TRBV4-3
CASSQEIRGTTNEKLFF
TGCGCCAGCAGCCAAGAGATCCGGGGAACAACTAATGAAAAACTGTTTTTT
>TRBJ1-6|few|TRBD1|TRBV6-2/TRBV6-3
CASGLGQLNSPLHF
TGTGCCAGCGGCCTGGGACAGCTTAATTCACCCCTCCACTTT
>TRBJ2-2|.|.|TRBV10-2
CASSWRATGELFF
TGCGCCAGCAGCTGGAGAGCCACCGGGGAGCTGTTTTTT
>TRBJ1-5|.|TRBD1|TRBV2
CASSPGQGNQPQHF
TGTGCCAGCAGTCCCGGACAGGGAAATCAGCCCCAGCATTTT
>TRBJ1-3|few|.|TRBV4-1
CASSQAGVGNTIYF
TGCGCCAGCAGCCAGGCAGGGGTTGGAAACACCATATATTTT
>TRBJ1-1|.|TRBD1|TRBV10-3
CATGQGETEAFF
TGTGCCACGGGACAGGGGGAGACTGAAGCTTTCTTT
>TRBJ1-2|.|.|TRBV2
CASSDGGYGYTF
TGTGCCAGCAGTGATGGAGGGTATGGCTACACCTTC
>TRBJ2-4|.|.|TRBV15
CATSRDSQVLYF
TGTGCCACCAGCAGAGATTCTCAGGTTCTGTACTTC
>TRBJ2-7|.|.|TRBV12-3/TRBV12-4
CASSSPPYEQYF
TGTGCCAGCAGTTCCCCTCCCTACGAGCAGTACTTC
>TRBJ1-6|.|.|TRBV25-1
CASNGLGDSPLHF
TGTGCCAGCAACGGACTCGGGGATTCACCCCTCCACTTT
>TRBJ1-1|.|.|TRBV19
CASSPSITGNTEAFF
TGTGCCAGTAGCCCATCAATCACCGGGAACACTGAAGCTTTCTTT
>TRBJ1-1|.|.|TRBV2
CASSEAQKTNTEAFF
TGTGCCAGCAGTGAAGCGCAGAAAACGAACACTGAAGCTTTCTTT
>TRBJ1-1|.|.|TRBV7-8
CASSLGQNTEAFF
TGTGCCAGCAGCTTGGGGCAGAACACTGAAGCTTTCTTT
>TRBJ1-5|few|.|TRBV19
CASSISRVDQPQHF
TGTGCCAGTAGTATATCGAGGGTTGACCAGCCCCAGCATTTT
>TRBJ1-2|.|.|TRBV12-5
CASARDHYGYTF
TGTGCTAGTGCCCGGGATCACTATGGCTACACCTTC
>TRBJ1-2|once|.|TRBV14
CASSLQGTYGYTF
TGTGCCAGCAGCCTTCAGGGTACCTATGGCTACACCTTC
>TRBJ2-1|.|.|TRBV28
CASTPPGSSYNEQFF
TGTGCCAGCACCCCCCCCGGGAGCTCCTACAATGAGCAGTTCTTC
>TRBJ1-6|.|TRBD1|TRBV19
CASSSKDRGRTPLHF
TGTGCCAGTAGTTCCAAGGACAGGGGGCGGACACCCCTCCACTTT
>TRBJ2-3|.|TRBD1|TRBV7-9
CASSPGQVEDTQYF
TGTGCCAGCAGCCCAGGACAGGTGGAAGATACGCAGTATTTT
>TRBJ2-1|once|.|TRBV6-5
CASSSLGWRGYNEQFF
TGTGCCAGCAGTTCCCTTGGGTGGCGGGGATACAATGAGCAGTTCTTC
>TRBJ2-2|.|.|TRBV6-5
CASGRLVPGELFF
TGTGCCAGCGGAAGACTAGTACCCGGGGAGCTGTTTTTT